This T cell receptor (beta chain) was sequenced during a study of technical replicates of blood from a few donors. Germline CDR1 is SGHNT and CDR2 is YYREEE (reference sequence). Trimming cost V 1 base and J 4 bases, with 11 bases left between them. The CDR3 runs 14 residues. TCRdb's table, derived via immunoSEQ multiplex PCR, lists solely in-frame clones and lacks some. The data hold about 80,000 clones, with 85% to 95% observed a single time. This clonotype was obtained from a human donor in good health. Material: T cells isolated from PBMCs. V and J are TRBV5-4 and TRBJ2-5, with D perhaps matching TRBD2 (6 bases). CDR3 DNA sequence: TGTGCCAGCAGCTTGACTAGCTCGTTAGAGACCCAGTACTTC. Translation gives CASSLTSSLETQYF. Full variable domain (outside the CDR3, taken from reference TRBV5-4 and TRBJ2-5): ETGVTQSPTHLIKTRGQQVTLRCSSQSGHNTVSWYQQALGQGPQFIFQYYREEENGRGNFPPRFSGLQFPNYSSELNVNALELDDSALYLCASSLTSSLETQYFGPGTRLLVL.